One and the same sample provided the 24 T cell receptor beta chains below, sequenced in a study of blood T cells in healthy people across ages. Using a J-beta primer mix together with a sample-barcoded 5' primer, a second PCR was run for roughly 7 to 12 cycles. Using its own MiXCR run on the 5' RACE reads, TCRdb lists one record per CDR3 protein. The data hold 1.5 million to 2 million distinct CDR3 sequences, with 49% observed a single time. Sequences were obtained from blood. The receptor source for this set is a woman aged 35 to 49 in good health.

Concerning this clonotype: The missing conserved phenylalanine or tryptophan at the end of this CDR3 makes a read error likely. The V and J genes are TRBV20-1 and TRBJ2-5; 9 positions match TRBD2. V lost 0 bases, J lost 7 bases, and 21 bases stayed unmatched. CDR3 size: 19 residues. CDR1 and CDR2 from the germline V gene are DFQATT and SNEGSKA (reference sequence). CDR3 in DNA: TGCAGTGCTAGAGATTTAGCGGGGGCCCTTGATCCCCGCTTTGTGACCCAGTACGTC. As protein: CSARDLAGALDPRFVTQYV.

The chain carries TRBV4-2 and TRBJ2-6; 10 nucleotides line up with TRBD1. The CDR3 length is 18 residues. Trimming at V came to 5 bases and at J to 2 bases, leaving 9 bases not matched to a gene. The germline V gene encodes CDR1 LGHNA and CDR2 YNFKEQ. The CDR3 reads CASSSWGQGYTGANVLTF. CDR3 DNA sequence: TGTGCCAGCAGCTCTTGGGGACAGGGGTATACTGGGGCCAACGTCCTGACTTTC.

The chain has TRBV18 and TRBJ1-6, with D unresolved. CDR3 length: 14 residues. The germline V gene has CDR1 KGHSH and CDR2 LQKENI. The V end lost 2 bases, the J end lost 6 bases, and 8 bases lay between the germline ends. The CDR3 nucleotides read TGTGCCAGCTCACCAGAGCAGGCTAATTCACCCCTCCACTTT. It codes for CASSPEQANSPLHF.

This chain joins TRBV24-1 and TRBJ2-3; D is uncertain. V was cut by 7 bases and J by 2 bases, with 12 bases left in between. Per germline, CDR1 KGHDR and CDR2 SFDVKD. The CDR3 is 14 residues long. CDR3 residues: CATRTELDTDTQYF. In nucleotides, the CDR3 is TGTGCCACCAGAACAGAGCTTGACACAGATACGCAGTATTTT.

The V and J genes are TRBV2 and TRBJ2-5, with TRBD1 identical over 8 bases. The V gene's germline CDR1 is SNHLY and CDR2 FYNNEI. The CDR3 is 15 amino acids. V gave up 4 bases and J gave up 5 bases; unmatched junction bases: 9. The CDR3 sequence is CASSARAGGFETQYF. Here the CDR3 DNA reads TGTGCCAGCAGTGCTCGGGCAGGGGGCTTTGAGACCCAGTACTTC.

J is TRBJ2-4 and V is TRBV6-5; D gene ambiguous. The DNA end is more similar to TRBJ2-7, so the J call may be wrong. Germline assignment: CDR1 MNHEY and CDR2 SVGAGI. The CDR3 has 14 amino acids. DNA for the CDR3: TGTGCCAGCACCTTAAAGTGGGGATCCTACGAGCAGTACTTC. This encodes CASTLKWGSYEQYF.

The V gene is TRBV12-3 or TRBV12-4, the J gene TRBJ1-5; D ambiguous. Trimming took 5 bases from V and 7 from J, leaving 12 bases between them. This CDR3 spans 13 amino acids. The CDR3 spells CASSVKLGQPQHF. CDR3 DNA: TGTGCCAGCAGTGTGAAGTTAGGACAGCCCCAGCATTTT.

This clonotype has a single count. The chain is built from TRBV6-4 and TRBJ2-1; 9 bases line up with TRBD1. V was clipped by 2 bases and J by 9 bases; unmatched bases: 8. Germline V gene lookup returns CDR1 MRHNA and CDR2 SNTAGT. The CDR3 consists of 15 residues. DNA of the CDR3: TGTGCCAGCAGTGACGGGTACAGGGGGCTTAGTGAGCAGTTCTTC. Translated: CASSDGYRGLSEQFF.

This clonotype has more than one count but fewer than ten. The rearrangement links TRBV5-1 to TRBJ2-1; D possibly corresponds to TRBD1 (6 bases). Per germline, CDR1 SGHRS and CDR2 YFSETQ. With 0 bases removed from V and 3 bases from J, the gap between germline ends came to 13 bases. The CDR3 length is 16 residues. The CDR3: CASSLAAQGGYNEQFF. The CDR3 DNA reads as TGCGCCAGCAGCTTGGCCGCACAGGGTGGCTACAATGAGCAGTTCTTC.

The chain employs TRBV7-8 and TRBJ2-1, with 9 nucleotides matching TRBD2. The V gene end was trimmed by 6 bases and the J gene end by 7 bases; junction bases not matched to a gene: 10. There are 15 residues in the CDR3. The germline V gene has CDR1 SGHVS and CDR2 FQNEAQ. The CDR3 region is CASRSGGGATNEQFF. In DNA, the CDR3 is TGTGCCAGCAGGAGTGGCGGGGGGGCCACGAATGAGCAGTTCTTC.

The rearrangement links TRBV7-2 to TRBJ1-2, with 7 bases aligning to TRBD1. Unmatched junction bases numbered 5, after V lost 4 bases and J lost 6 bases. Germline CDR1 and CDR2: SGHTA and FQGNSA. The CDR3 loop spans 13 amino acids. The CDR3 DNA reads TGTGCCAGCAGCTCCGACAGGGCGAATGGCTACACCTTC. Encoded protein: CASSSDRANGYTF.

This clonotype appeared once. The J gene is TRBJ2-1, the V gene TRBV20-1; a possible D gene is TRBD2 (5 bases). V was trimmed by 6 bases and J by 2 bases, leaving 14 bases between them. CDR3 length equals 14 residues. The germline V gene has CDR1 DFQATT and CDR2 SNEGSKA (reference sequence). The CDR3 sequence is CSAAYSGTYNEQFF. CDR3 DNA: TGCAGTGCGGCCTACAGCGGAACCTACAATGAGCAGTTCTTC.

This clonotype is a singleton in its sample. The CDR3 region has the DNA TGTGCCAGTTCAGACGGGGCAGTTTCCAATCAGCCCCAGCATTTT. Residues: CASSDGAVSNQPQHF. The chain has TRBV19 and TRBJ1-5; weak D call: TRBD1 (5 bases). Germline-derived CDR1 and CDR2 are LNHDA and SQIVND (reference sequence). V gave up 8 bases and J gave up 3 bases, with 17 bases separating them. The length of the CDR3 is 15 residues.

Here the CDR3 DNA reads TGTGCCAGCAGTGATCTGGGACAGGGGTATGTGGATGAGCAGTTCTTC. It yields the protein CASSDLGQGYVDEQFF. V usage is TRBV27 and J usage is TRBJ2-1, with TRBD1 matching over 10 bases. Germline CDR1 reads MNHEY; CDR2 reads SMNVEV (reference sequence). This CDR3 comprises 16 residues. The V and J ends lost 5 bases and 8 bases, in that order; junction bases with no gene match: 12.

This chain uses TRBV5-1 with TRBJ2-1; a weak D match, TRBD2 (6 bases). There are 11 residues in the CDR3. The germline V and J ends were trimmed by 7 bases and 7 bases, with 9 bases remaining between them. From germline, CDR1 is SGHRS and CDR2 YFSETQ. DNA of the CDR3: TGCGCCAGCGCGCGGGGTAATGAGCAGTTCTTC. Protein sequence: CASARGNEQFF.

The CDR3 bases are TGTGCCAGCAGCCCAAGGGACCGCAACTCACTCCGGGGCTACACCTTC. Translated, it gives CASSPRDRNSLRGYTF. The V and J genes are TRBV7-9 and TRBJ1-2; perhaps TRBD1 as D (5 bases). The CDR3 runs 16 residues. Trimming shortened V by 5 bases and J by 8 bases, and 24 bases separated the two germline ends. Per germline, CDR1 SEHNR and CDR2 FQNEAQ (reference sequence).

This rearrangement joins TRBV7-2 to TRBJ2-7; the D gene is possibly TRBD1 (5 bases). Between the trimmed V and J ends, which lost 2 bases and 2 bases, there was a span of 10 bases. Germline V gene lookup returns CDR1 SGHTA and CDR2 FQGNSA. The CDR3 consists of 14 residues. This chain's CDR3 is CASSLMLGPYEQYF. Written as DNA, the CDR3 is TGTGCCAGCAGCTTAATGTTGGGGCCCTACGAGCAGTACTTC.

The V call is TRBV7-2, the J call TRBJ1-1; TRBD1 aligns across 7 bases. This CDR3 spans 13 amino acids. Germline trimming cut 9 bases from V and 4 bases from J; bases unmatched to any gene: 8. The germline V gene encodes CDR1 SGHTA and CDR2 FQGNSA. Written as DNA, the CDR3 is TGTGCCAGTCGAGAAACAGGGGCCACTGAAGCTTTCTTT. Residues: CASRETGATEAFF.

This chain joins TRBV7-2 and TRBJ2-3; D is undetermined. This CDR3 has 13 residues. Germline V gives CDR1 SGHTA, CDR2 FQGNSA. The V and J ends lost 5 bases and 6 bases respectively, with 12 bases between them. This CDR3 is CASSPKFLDTQYF. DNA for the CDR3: TGTGCCAGCAGCCCTAAGTTTCTGGATACGCAGTATTTT.

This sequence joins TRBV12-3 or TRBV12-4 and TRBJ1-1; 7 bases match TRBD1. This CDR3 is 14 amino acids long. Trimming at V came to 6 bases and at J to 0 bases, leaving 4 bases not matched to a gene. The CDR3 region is CASRGTAMNTEAFF. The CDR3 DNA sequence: TGTGCCAGCAGAGGGACAGCAATGAACACTGAAGCTTTCTTT.

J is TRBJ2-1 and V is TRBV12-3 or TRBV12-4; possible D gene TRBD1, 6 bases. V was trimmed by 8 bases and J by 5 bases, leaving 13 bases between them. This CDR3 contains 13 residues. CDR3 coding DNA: TGTGCCAGCGGCTCAGGGGCAAACAATGAGCAGTTCTTC. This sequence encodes CASGSGANNEQFF.

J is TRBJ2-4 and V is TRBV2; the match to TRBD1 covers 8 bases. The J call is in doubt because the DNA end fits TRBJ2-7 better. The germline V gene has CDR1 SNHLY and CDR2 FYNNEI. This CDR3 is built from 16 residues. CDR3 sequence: CASSPDGTGFDYEQYF. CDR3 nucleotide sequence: TGTGCCAGCAGCCCTGACGGGACAGGTTTCGACTACGAGCAGTACTTC.

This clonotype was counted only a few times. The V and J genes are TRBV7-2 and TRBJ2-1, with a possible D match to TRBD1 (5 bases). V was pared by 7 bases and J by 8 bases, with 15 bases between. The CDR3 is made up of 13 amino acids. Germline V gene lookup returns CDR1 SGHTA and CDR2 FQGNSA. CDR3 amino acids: CASNILQGYEQFF. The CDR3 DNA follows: TGTGCCAGCAACATCCTTCAGGGATATGAGCAGTTCTTC.

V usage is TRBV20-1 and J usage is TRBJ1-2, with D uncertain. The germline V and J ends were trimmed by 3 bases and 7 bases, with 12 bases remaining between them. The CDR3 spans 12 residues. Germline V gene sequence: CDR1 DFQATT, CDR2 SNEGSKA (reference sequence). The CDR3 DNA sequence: TGCAGTGCTAGTCAGGTGTCCTGTGGCTACACCTTC. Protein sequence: CSASQVSCGYTF.